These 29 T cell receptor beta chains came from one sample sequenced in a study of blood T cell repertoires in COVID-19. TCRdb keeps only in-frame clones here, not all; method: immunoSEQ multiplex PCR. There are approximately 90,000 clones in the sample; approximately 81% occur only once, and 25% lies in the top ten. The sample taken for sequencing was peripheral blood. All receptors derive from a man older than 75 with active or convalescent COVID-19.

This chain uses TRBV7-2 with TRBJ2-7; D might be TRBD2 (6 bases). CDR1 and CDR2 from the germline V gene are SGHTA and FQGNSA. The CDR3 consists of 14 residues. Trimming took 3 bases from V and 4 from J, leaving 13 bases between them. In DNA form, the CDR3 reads TGTGCCAGCAGCTTGGACGGGACTCCATACGAGCAGTACTTC. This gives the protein CASSLDGTPYEQYF. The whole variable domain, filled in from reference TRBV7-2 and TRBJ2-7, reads GAGVSQSPSNKVTEKGKDVELRCDPISGHTALYWYRQSLGQGLEFLIYFQGNSAPDKSGLPSDRFSAERTGGSVSTLTIQRTQQEDSAVYLCASSLDGTPYEQYFGPGTRLTVT.

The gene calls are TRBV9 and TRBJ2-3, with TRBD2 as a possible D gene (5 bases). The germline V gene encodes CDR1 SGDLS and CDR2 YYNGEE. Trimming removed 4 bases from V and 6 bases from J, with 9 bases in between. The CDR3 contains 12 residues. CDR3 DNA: TGTGCCAGCAGCCGCCAGCGGGATACGCAGTATTTT. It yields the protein CASSRQRDTQYF.

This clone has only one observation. The CDR3 loop is CASSQDSQRGVGETQYF. The CDR3 DNA is TGCGCCAGCAGCCAAGATTCCCAGCGGGGGGTAGGGGAGACCCAGTACTTC. The gene calls are TRBV4-1 and TRBJ2-5, with TRBD2 matching 9 bases. J was trimmed by 5 bases and V by 0 bases; bases with no gene match: 10. This CDR3 has 17 amino acids. The V gene's germline CDR1 is MGHRA and CDR2 YSYEKL.

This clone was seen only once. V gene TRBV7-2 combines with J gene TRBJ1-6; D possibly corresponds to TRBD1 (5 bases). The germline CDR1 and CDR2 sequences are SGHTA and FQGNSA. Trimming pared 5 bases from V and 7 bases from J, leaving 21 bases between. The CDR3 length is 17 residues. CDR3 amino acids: CASSPVLGGGGNSPLHF. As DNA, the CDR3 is TGTGCCAGCAGCCCGGTCCTCGGGGGGGGAGGCAATTCACCCCTCCACTTT.

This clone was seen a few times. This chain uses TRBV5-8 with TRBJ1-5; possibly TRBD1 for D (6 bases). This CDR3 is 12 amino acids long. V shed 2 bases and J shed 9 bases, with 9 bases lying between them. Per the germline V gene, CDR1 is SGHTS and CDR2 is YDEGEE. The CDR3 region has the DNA TGTGCCAGCAGCTTTGGACAGCGGCCCCAGCATTTT. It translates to CASSFGQRPQHF.

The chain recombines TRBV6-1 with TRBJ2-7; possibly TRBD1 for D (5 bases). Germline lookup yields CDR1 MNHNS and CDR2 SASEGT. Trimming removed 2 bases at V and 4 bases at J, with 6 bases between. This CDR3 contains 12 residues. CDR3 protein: CASSEPGYEQYF. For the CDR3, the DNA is TGTGCCAGCAGTGAACCAGGGTACGAGCAGTACTTC.

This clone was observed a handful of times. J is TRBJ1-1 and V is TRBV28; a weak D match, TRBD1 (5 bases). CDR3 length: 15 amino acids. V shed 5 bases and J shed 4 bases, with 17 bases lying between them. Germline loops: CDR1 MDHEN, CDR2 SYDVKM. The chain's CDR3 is CASSPPSGGGTEAFF. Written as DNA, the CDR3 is TGTGCCAGCAGTCCCCCTTCCGGGGGAGGCACTGAAGCTTTCTTT.

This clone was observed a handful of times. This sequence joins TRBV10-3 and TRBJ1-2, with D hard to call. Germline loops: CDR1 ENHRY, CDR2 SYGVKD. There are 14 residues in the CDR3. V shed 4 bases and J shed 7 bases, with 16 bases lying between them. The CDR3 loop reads CAISASVRGGGYTF. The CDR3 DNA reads TGTGCCATCAGTGCTAGCGTTCGTGGCGGTGGCTACACCTTC.

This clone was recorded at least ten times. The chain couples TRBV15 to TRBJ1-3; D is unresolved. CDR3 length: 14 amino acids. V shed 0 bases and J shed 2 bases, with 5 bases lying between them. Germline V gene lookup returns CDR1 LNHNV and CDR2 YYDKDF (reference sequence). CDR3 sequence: CATSRDRTGNTIYF. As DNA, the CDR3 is TGTGCCACCAGCAGAGACAGGACTGGAAACACCATATATTTT. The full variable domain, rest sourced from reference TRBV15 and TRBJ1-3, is DAMVIQNPRYQVTQFGKPVTLSCSQTLNHNVMYWYQQKSSQAPKLLFHYYDKDFNNEADTPDNFQSRRPNTSFCFLDIRSPGLGDTAMYLCATSRDRTGNTIYFGEGSWLTVV.

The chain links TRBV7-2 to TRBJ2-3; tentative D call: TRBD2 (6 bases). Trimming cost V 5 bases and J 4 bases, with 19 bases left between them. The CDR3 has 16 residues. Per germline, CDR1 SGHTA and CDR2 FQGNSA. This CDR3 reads CASSLGGTRRADTQYF. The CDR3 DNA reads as TGTGCCAGCAGCCTAGGAGGGACTCGACGGGCAGATACGCAGTATTTT.

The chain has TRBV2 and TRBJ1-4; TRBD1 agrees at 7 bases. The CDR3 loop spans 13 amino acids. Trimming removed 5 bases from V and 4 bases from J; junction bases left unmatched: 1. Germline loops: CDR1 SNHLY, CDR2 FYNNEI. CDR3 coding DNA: TGTGCCAGCAGTCACAGGGGTAATGAAAAACTGTTTTTT. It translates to CASSHRGNEKLFF.

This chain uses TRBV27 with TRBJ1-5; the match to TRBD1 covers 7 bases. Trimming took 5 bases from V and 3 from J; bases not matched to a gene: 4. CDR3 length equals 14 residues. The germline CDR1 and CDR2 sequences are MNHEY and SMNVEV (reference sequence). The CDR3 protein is CASSTQGNNQPQHF. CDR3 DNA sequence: TGTGCCAGCAGTACACAGGGGAACAATCAGCCCCAGCATTTT.

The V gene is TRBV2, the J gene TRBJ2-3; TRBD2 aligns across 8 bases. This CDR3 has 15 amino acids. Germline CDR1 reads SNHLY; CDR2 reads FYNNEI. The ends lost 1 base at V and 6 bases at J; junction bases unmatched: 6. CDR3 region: CASSEERGGQDTQYF. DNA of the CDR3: TGTGCCAGCAGTGAAGAACGGGGGGGGCAGGATACGCAGTATTTT.

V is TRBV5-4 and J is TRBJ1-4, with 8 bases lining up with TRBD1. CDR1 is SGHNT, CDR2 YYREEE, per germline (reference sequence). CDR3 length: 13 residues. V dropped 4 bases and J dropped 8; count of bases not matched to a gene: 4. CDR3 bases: TGTGCCAGCAGCCCGACAGGGGTCGAAAAACTGTTTTTT. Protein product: CASSPTGVEKLFF.

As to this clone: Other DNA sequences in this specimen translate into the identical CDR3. DNA for the CDR3: TGTGCCAGTAGTATCTCGAGGAACACTGAAGCTTTCTTT. It translates to CASSISRNTEAFF. The rearrangement links TRBV19 to TRBJ1-1; no clear D. Germline values: CDR1 LNHDA, CDR2 SQIVND (reference sequence). V dropped 3 bases and J dropped 1 base, with 6 bases sitting between them. The CDR3 extends over 13 amino acids.

The CDR3: CASRLQSNTGELFF. The CDR3 bases are TGTGCCAGCAGATTACAGAGTAACACCGGGGAGCTGTTTTTT. The chain has TRBV5-4 and TRBJ2-2; no clear D gene. CDR1 is SGHNT, CDR2 YYREEE, per germline (reference sequence). The CDR3 extends over 14 amino acids. The V gene lost 5 bases and the J gene lost 2 bases, with 10 bases spanning the gap.

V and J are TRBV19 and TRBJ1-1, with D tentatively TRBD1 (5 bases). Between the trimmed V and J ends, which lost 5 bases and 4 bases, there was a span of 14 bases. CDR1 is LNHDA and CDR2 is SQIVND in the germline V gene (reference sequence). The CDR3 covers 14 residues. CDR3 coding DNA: TGTGCCAGTAGTTCCCACGGAGGGGTCACTGAAGCTTTCTTT. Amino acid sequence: CASSSHGGVTEAFF.

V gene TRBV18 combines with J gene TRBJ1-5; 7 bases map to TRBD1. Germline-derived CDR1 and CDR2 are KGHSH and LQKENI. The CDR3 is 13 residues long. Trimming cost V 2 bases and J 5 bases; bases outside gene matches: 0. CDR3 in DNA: TGTGCCAGCTCACCAACAGGGGATCAGCCCCAGCATTTT. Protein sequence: CASSPTGDQPQHF.

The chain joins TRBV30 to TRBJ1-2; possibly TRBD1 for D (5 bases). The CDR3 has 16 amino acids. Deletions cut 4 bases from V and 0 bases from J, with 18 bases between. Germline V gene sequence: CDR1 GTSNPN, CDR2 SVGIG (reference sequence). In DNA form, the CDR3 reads TGTGCCTGGACATTCGGACAACAAGCCCCTAACTATGGCTACACCTTC. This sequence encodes CAWTFGQQAPNYGYTF.

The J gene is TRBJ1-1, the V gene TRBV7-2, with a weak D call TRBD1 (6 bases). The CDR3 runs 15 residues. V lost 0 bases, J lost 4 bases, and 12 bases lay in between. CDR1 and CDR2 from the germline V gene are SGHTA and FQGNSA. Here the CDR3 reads CASSLAPTGTTEAFF. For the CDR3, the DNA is TGTGCCAGCAGCTTAGCCCCTACAGGGACCACTGAAGCTTTCTTT.

CDR3 sequence (DNA): TGCGCCAGCAGCACGGGACTAGCGGGGGGCGAGTACCAAGAGACCCAGTACTTC. Translated, it gives CASSTGLAGGEYQETQYF. The chain uses TRBV5-1 and TRBJ2-5, with 15 positions matching TRBD2. V dropped 4 bases and J dropped 0; count of bases not matched to a gene: 7. Germline CDR1 is SGHRS and CDR2 is YFSETQ. The CDR3 covers 18 residues.

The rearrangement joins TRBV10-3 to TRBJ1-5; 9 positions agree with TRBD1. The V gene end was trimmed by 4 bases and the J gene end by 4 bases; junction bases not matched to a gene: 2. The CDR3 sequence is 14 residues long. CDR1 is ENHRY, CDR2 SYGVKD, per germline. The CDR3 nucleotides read TGTGCCATCAGTGGGGACAGGGCAAATCAGCCCCAGCATTTT. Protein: CAISGDRANQPQHF.

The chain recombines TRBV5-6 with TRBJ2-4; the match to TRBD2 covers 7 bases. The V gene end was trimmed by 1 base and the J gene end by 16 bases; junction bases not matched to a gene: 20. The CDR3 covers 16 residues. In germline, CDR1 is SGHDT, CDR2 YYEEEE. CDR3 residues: CASSLWPGGATRSFYF. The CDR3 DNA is TGTGCCAGCAGCTTGTGGCCGGGGGGTGCGACGAGATCCTTCTACTTC.

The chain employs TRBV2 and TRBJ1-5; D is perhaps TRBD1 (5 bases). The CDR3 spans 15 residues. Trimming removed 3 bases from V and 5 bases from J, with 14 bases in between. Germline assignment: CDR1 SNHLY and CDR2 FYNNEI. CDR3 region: CASSESLQGYQPQHF. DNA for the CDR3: TGTGCCAGCAGTGAGTCTTTGCAGGGATATCAGCCCCAGCATTTT.

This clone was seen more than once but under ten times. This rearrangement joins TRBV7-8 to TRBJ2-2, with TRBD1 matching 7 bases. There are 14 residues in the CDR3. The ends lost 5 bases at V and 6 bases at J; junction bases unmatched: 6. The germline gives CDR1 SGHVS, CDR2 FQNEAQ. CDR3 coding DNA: TGTGCCAGCAGCCGAACACAGGGGTCCGGGGAGCTGTTTTTT. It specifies CASSRTQGSGELFF.

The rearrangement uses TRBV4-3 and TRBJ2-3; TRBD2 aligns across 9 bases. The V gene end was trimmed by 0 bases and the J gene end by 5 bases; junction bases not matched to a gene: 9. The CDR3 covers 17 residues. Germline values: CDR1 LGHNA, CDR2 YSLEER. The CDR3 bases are TGCGCCAGCAGCCAAGAGCCTGGCGGGGGGGCGTTAGATACGCAGTATTTT. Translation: CASSQEPGGGALDTQYF.

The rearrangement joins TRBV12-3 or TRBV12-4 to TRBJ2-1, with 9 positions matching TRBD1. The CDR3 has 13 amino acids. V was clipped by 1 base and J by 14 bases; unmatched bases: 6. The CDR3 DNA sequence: TGTGCCAGCAGTTTAGGGGGACAGGGAATCAAGTTCTTC. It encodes CASSLGGQGIKFF.

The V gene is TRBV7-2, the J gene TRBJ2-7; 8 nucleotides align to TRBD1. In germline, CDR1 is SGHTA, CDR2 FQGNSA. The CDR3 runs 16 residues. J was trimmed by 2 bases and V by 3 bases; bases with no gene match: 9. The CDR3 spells CASSLGSTGDPYEQYF. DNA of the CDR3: TGTGCCAGCAGCTTGGGATCGACAGGGGATCCCTACGAGCAGTACTTC.

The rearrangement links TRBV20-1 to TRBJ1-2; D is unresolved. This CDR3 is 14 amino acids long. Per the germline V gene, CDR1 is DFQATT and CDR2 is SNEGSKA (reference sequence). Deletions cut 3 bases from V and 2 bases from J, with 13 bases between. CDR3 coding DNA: TGCAGTGCTAGTCCCCTGAGCGGGAACTATGGCTACACCTTC. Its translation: CSASPLSGNYGYTF.